This T cell receptor (beta chain) was obtained from a study of T cell changes during pregnancy in multiple sclerosis. This CDR3 spans 12 amino acids. Trimming cost V 7 bases and J 5 bases, with 14 bases left between them. Germline CDR1 is SQVTM and CDR2 is ANQGSEA. Only in-frame clones appear in the TCRdb table, and some are missing; sequencing was by immunoSEQ multiplex PCR. Of 55,000 to 65,000 clones in the sample, roughly nine tenths were seen once. The sample was peripheral blood, taken in the first trimester of pregnancy. The sequence came from a female donor in good health, enrolled as a control in a pregnancy study. This chain connects TRBV29-1 to TRBJ1-2; D might be TRBD1 (6 bases). CDR3 coding DNA: TGCAGCGGACAGGAGATCGGATATGGCTACACCTTC. It specifies CSGQEIGYGYTF.